This note documents a single TCR beta chain sequence. The antigen is not known. With 60 Vbeta and 13 Jbeta primers, the PCR was carried out. Method: immunoSEQ multiplex PCR; TCRdb's copy keeps in-frame clones and lacks some. The sample consists of 90,000 to 120,000 clones, less than 85% of them appearing once. The record originates from a study of cytomegalovirus exposure and HLA in healthy donors. Whole-study results and caveats: Donors were assumed by presence/absence analyses to have roughly uniform sequencing depth. Most likely, a cluster of highly shared sequence variants arose as a sequencing artifact.

This TCR came from a man aged 18 to 29 in good health and CMV-seronegative. The sequenced sample was PBMCs.

In DNA form, the CDR3 reads TGCGCCAGCAGACCACCCGGGGGCTACGAGCAGTACTTC. Translated, it gives CASRPPGGYEQYF. V usage is TRBV5-1 and J usage is TRBJ2-7, with D perhaps matching TRBD2 (6 bases). V lost 5 bases, J lost 3 bases, and 12 bases lay in between. Germline V CDR1 and CDR2: SGHRS, YFSETQ. This CDR3 is built from 13 residues.